The text below deals with one T cell receptor (beta chain). What it recognizes is unknown. This record belongs to a study of cytomegalovirus exposure and HLA in healthy donors. V gave up 1 base and J gave up 7 bases; unmatched junction bases: 7. The CDR3 is made up of 16 amino acids. Germline V lookup: CDR1 MGHRA, CDR2 YSYEKL. The primer mix had 60 Vbeta and 13 Jbeta primers. Produced via immunoSEQ multiplex PCR; TCRdb's table is partial and in-frame only. The sample consists of roughly 120,000 clones, 82% of them appearing once. Findings of the study overall: Sequences of the TCR beta chain were said to predict the HLA-A and HLA-B alleles of most subjects accurately. TRBV6-2, TRBV6-3 and some other V segments were unresolvable in 87-base-pair reads. As a later analysis showed, several of the most significant clusters appeared to be linked to common viral pathogens.

This TCR came from a woman in her late teens or twenties in good health and CMV-seronegative. Sequencing was carried out using PBMCs. The chain uses TRBV4-1 and TRBJ2-1; 10 positions agree with TRBD2. This CDR3 is CASSQVSSGSSNEQFF. CDR3 DNA: TGCGCCAGCAGCCAAGTTTCTAGCGGGAGTAGTAATGAGCAGTTCTTC.